This T cell receptor beta chain was identified in a study of T-cell reconstitution after alpha-beta-depleted transplantation in children. Study conclusions and caveats: Expanded graft clones, several hundred of them, were reportedly the source of alpha-beta T cells about two months after transplant. The origin of high day-60 TCRbeta diversity in some patients lay in surviving recipient T cells and thymic progenitors. By one year post-transplant, T-cell counts and diversity largely arose from T cells that were newly produced.

Library preparation (for TCRbeta) was performed with unique molecular identifiers. TCRdb recomputed calls from the PCR reads with MiXCR, one row per CDR3 protein. The table has 500,000 to 750,000 distinct CDR3 sequences, 10% to 15% seen once. Details on this clonotype: Its target is not known.

The CDR3 runs to 13 residues. The germline V and J ends were trimmed by 3 bases and 7 bases, with 13 bases remaining between them. Germline assignment: CDR1 DFQATT and CDR2 SNEGSKA (reference sequence). The chain uses TRBV20-1 and TRBJ2-1, with unresolved D. The material was PBMCs, mostly from graft donor cells, obtained 360 days after TCRalphabeta/CD19-depleted stem cell transplant. The clonotype was recovered from a male patient aged 10 to 17 who had a stem cell transplant for acute myeloid leukemia, so the T cells may come from the graft donor. The CDR3 DNA is TGCAGTGCTAGGAAGTGGACGGATAATGAGCAGTTCTTC. It yields the protein CSARKWTDNEQFF.